Below are 26 T cell receptor beta chains sequenced from a single sample in a study of response to subunit inactivated influenza vaccine. MiXCR, run by TCRdb on the RT-PCR reads, gives a single entry per CDR3 protein. Of about 190,000 distinct CDR3 sequences in the sample, under 15% were seen once. The material was CD8+ T cells sorted from PBMCs, obtained 5 days after vaccination. The receptor set was obtained from a man aged 50 or older who received an inactivated influenza vaccine.

The V and J genes are TRBV3-1 and TRBJ2-1; D remains unclear. The CDR3 has 13 amino acids. Trimming left V 4 bases short and J 3 bases short, with 7 bases between. Germline V gene lookup returns CDR1 LGHDT and CDR2 YNNKEL (reference sequence). The DNA of the CDR3 is TGTGCCAGCAGCCGGCAGGTCTACAATGAGCAGTTCTTC. Amino acid sequence: CASSRQVYNEQFF.

The table lists this clonotype with a few counts. This chain uses TRBV30 with TRBJ2-1; possibly TRBD1 for D (6 bases). The CDR3 runs 13 residues. Trimming removed 0 bases from V and 9 bases from J, with 12 bases in between. CDR1 is GTSNPN and CDR2 is SVGIG in the germline V gene (reference sequence). The CDR3 sequence: CAWSVPGVFEQFF. CDR3 DNA: TGTGCCTGGAGTGTACCAGGGGTATTTGAGCAGTTCTTC.

This clonotype has more than one count but fewer than ten. The chain combines TRBV3-1 with TRBJ2-3; D call uncertain. V lost 5 bases, J lost 6 bases, and 12 bases lay in between. Per germline, CDR1 LGHDT and CDR2 YNNKEL (reference sequence). The CDR3 runs to 13 residues. In DNA form, the CDR3 reads TGTGCCAGCAGCTCGCATCCTGGGGATACGCAGTATTTT. This sequence encodes CASSSHPGDTQYF.

V and J are TRBV6-2 or TRBV6-3 and TRBJ2-7, with 8 bases that match TRBD2. The germline gives CDR1 MNHEY, CDR2 SVGEGT. There are 14 residues in the CDR3. After removal of 6 bases from V and 4 bases from J, the junction contained 8 bases not matched to a gene. CDR3 nucleotide sequence: TGTGCCAGCAGCCGACCGGGACTAGAGTACGAGCAGTACTTC. Protein sequence: CASSRPGLEYEQYF.

This clonotype was counted a few times. The V and J genes are TRBV24-1 and TRBJ2-2; tentatively, D is TRBD1 or TRBD2 (5 bases each). CDR1 is KGHDR, CDR2 SFDVKD, per germline. V was clipped by 7 bases and J by 8 bases, with 16 bases between them. This CDR3 has 14 amino acids. CDR3 sequence: CATSGAGPLGELFF. In DNA, the CDR3 is TGTGCCACCAGCGGGGCAGGGCCCCTGGGGGAGCTGTTTTTT.

This clonotype appeared a few times. The chain links TRBV29-1 to TRBJ2-3, with no clear D. The CDR3 has 12 residues. The germline CDR1 and CDR2 sequences are SQVTM and ANQGSEA. The CDR3 loop is CRVMGLADTQYF. The CDR3 nucleotides read TGCAGGGTTATGGGGTTGGCAGATACGCAGTATTTT.

This clonotype was counted only a few times. The chain is built from TRBV24-1 and TRBJ1-5, with D uncertain. Trimming removed 3 bases at V and 1 base at J, with 6 bases between. The CDR3 runs to 14 residues. Per germline, CDR1 KGHDR and CDR2 SFDVKD. CDR3 region: CATSDLESNQPQHF. The CDR3 DNA sequence: TGTGCCACCAGTGATCTGGAAAGCAATCAGCCCCAGCATTTT.

This clonotype has ten or more counts. The gene calls are TRBV11-2 and TRBJ2-5; no clear D. The ends were cut back, 4 bases at V and 6 bases at J, with 9 bases in the middle. Germline values: CDR1 SGHAT, CDR2 FQNNGV. The CDR3 loop spans 12 amino acids. The CDR3 DNA reads as TGTGCCAGCAGCTCCGGCGTTCAGACCCAGTACTTC. It is translated as CASSSGVQTQYF.

The chain employs TRBV2 and TRBJ1-2; D gene ambiguous. Germline lookup yields CDR1 SNHLY and CDR2 FYNNEI. V lost 10 bases, J lost 3 bases, and 12 bases lay in between. The CDR3 consists of 12 residues. CDR3 coding DNA: TGTGCCACGTGGGCACACTACTATGGCTACACCTTC. It yields the protein CATWAHYYGYTF.

This clonotype was picked up a small number of times. The chain combines TRBV7-9 with TRBJ2-1, with 9 nucleotides matching TRBD2. Trimming at V came to 4 bases and at J to 6 bases, leaving 7 bases not matched to a gene. Germline V lookup: CDR1 SEHNR, CDR2 FQNEAQ (reference sequence). The CDR3 has 15 amino acids. The chain's CDR3 is CASSWLAGGSNEQFF. The DNA of the CDR3 is TGTGCCAGCAGCTGGTTGGCGGGGGGGAGCAATGAGCAGTTCTTC.

This clonotype has more than one count but fewer than ten. This chain joins TRBV12-3 or TRBV12-4 and TRBJ2-1; D unresolved. The CDR3 runs 12 residues. Between the trimmed V and J ends, which lost 2 bases and 7 bases, there was a span of 6 bases. The CDR3 spells CASSLKLNEQFF. The CDR3 DNA follows: TGTGCCAGCAGTTTAAAACTAAATGAGCAGTTCTTC.

The genes are TRBV20-1 and TRBJ2-2; D gene uncertain. The germline V gene has CDR1 DFQATT and CDR2 SNEGSKA (reference sequence). Trimming removed 5 bases from V and 6 bases from J, with 13 bases in between. The CDR3 is made up of 13 amino acids. The DNA of the CDR3 is TGCAGTGCTCAGAGTACCAGACCCGGGGAGCTGTTTTTT. This sequence encodes CSAQSTRPGELFF.

The chain links TRBV28 to TRBJ2-2, with a weak D call TRBD1 (6 bases). The V gene's germline CDR1 is MDHEN and CDR2 SYDVKM. The germline V and J ends were trimmed by 8 bases and 0 bases, with 10 bases remaining between them. The CDR3 has 14 residues. CDR3 sequence: CASSHRANTGELFF. CDR3 DNA sequence: TGTGCCAGCTCGCACAGGGCGAACACCGGGGAGCTGTTTTTT.

A single count supports this clonotype. The genes are TRBV10-2 and TRBJ2-5; no definite D call. The V gene's germline CDR1 is WSHSY and CDR2 SAAADI. The CDR3 totals 15 residues. Trimming pared 2 bases from V and 1 base from J, leaving 11 bases between. Here the CDR3 DNA reads TGCGCCAGCAGTGAGGTTGGCAGGAGCCAAGAGACCCAGTACTTC. Encoded protein: CASSEVGRSQETQYF.

This chain connects TRBV1 to TRBJ2-2; the DNA was not compared with TRBD1, the D call given in the table. TRBV1 is recorded as a pseudogene. The CDR3 has 17 amino acids. The CDR3 nucleotides are TGCCTGCAGCCAAGAGAGGGGCAGAACGCGAACACCGGGGAGCTGTTTTTT. As protein: CLQPREGQNANTGELFF.

This clonotype was seen only a few times. This chain links TRBV5-5 with TRBJ1-5; a weak D match, TRBD1 (5 bases). Germline V gene data show CDR1 as SGHKS and CDR2 as YYEKEE (reference sequence). This CDR3 contains 14 residues. V lost 2 bases and J lost 3, with 9 bases in between. CDR3 DNA: TGTGCCAGCAGCTTCCGGGGCCACAATCAGCCCCAGCATTTT. Its translation: CASSFRGHNQPQHF.

This clonotype was picked up a small number of times. This chain joins TRBV4-1 and TRBJ2-7; a weak D match, TRBD2 (6 bases). V was trimmed by 0 bases and J by 3 bases, leaving 9 bases between them. Germline CDR1 and CDR2: MGHRA and YSYEKL. This CDR3 comprises 14 residues. CDR3 loop: CASSQDQEGYEQYF. CDR3 DNA sequence: TGCGCCAGCAGCCAAGATCAGGAGGGCTACGAGCAGTACTTC.

The chain combines TRBV20-1 with TRBJ2-1; 9 bases are shared with TRBD2. From germline, CDR1 is DFQATT and CDR2 SNEGSKA (reference sequence). This CDR3 is built from 17 residues. Germline trimming cut 0 bases from V and 9 bases from J; bases unmatched to any gene: 15. This chain's CDR3 is CSARDRVGSGRWGEQFF. Written as DNA, the CDR3 is TGCAGTGCTAGAGATCGAGTTGGTAGCGGGAGATGGGGTGAGCAGTTCTTC.

This clonotype was picked up many times. The gene calls are TRBV29-1 and TRBJ2-7; D may be TRBD2 (6 bases). The V and J ends lost 5 bases and 2 bases respectively, with 16 bases between them. Germline V gene sequence: CDR1 SQVTM, CDR2 ANQGSEA. The CDR3 sequence is 14 residues long. CDR3 coding DNA: TGCAGCGTTACCAATCGCGGGACCCCCTACGAGCAGTACTTC. Its protein is CSVTNRGTPYEQYF.

This clonotype was counted between two and nine times. The gene calls are TRBV20-1 and TRBJ1-2; D is unresolved. CDR1 is DFQATT and CDR2 is SNEGSKA in the germline V gene (reference sequence). There are 8 residues in the CDR3. The V and J ends lost 6 bases and 6 bases respectively, with 2 bases between them. CDR3 coding DNA: TGCAGTGCGGATGGCTACACCTTC. Translation gives CSADGYTF.

This clonotype was counted between two and nine times. The chain links TRBV4-3 to TRBJ2-7; the D is unclear. With 1 base removed from V and 2 bases from J, the gap between germline ends came to 12 bases. CDR1 is LGHNA, CDR2 YSLEER, per germline. CDR3 length: 15 amino acids. The CDR3 here is CASSQGAEFPYEQYF. The DNA for the CDR3 is TGCGCCAGCAGCCAAGGCGCTGAATTCCCCTACGAGCAGTACTTC.

This clonotype was seen at least ten times. This sequence joins TRBV20-1 and TRBJ1-1; possible D gene TRBD1, 5 bases. The germline gives CDR1 DFQATT, CDR2 SNEGSKA (reference sequence). The V gene lost 3 bases and the J gene lost 6 bases, with 14 bases spanning the gap. CDR3 length equals 13 residues. CDR3 in amino acids: CSASLGELAEAFF. The CDR3 nucleotides are TGCAGTGCTAGTTTGGGGGAATTGGCTGAAGCTTTCTTT.

The chain links TRBV12-3 or TRBV12-4 to TRBJ2-4; D is ambiguous. Trimming took off 3 bases at V and 1 base at J, with 10 bases between the two ends. This CDR3 has 15 amino acids. The CDR3 DNA reads as TGTGCCAGCAGTTTCGACACTACGGCCAAAAACATTCAGTACTTC. Translation: CASSFDTTAKNIQYF.

The sample holds a few counts of this clonotype. In nucleotides, the CDR3 is TGTGCCAGCAGTTTATCCGCGGGGGCCTCCTACGAGCAGTACTTC. Translating it yields CASSLSAGASYEQYF. This sequence joins TRBV27 and TRBJ2-7, with D possibly matching TRBD2 (7 bases). Germline-derived CDR1 and CDR2 are MNHEY and SMNVEV (reference sequence). Trimming removed 0 bases at V and 0 bases at J, with 9 bases between. CDR3 length equals 15 residues.

This chain links TRBV28 with TRBJ2-3; TRBD1 aligns across 7 bases. V was clipped by 4 bases and J by 0 bases; unmatched bases: 22. Germline lookup yields CDR1 MDHEN and CDR2 SYDVKM. CDR3 length: 21 amino acids. In DNA, the CDR3 is TGTGCCAGCAGTTCTCCCGCGGATCGTGAGAGGGGGCGTATGAGCACAGATACGCAGTATTTT. Its translation: CASSSPADRERGRMSTDTQYF.

V usage is TRBV6-5 and J usage is TRBJ1-2, with D hard to call. The germline gives CDR1 MNHEY, CDR2 SVGAGI. The CDR3 is made up of 13 amino acids. V dropped 1 base and J dropped 4 bases, with 7 bases sitting between them. The CDR3 DNA reads TGTGCCAGCAGTTACTTTAAAGGCTATGGCTACACCTTC. It specifies CASSYFKGYGYTF.